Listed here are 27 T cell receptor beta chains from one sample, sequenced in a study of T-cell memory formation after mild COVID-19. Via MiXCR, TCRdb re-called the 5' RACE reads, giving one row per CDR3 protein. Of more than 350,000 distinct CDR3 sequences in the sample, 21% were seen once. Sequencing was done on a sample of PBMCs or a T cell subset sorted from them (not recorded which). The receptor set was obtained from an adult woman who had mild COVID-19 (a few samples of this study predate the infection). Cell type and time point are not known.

The CDR3 reads CASSFGQGESYEQYF. CDR3 DNA: TGTGCCAGCAGCTTCGGACAGGGTGAGAGCTACGAGCAGTACTTC. V usage is TRBV7-9 and J usage is TRBJ2-7; 8 bases align to TRBD1. The V gene end was trimmed by 3 bases and the J gene end by 3 bases; junction bases not matched to a gene: 7. The CDR3 length is 15 residues. Germline V CDR1 and CDR2: SEHNR, FQNEAQ (reference sequence). Full variable domain (outside the CDR3, taken from reference TRBV7-9 and TRBJ2-7): DTGVSQNPRHKITKRGQNVTFRCDPISEHNRLYWYRQTLGQGPEFLTYFQNEAQLEKSRLLSDRFSAERPKGSFSTLEIQRTEQGDSAMYLCASSFGQGESYEQYFGPGTRLTVT.

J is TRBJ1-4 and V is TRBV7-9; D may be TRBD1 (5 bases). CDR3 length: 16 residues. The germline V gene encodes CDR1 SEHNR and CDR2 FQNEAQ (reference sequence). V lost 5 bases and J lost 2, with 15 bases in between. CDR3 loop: CASSPPPGTTNEKLFF. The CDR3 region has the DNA TGTGCCAGCAGCCCGCCCCCGGGGACCACTAATGAAAAACTGTTTTTT.

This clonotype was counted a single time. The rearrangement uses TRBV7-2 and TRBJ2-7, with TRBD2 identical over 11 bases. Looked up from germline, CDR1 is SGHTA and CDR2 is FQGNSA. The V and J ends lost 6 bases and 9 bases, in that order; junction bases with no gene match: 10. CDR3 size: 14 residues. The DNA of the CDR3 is TGTGCCAGCAGTTATAGCGGGGGGGGCTTATGGCAGTACTTC. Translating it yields CASSYSGGGLWQYF. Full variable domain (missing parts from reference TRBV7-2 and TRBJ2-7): GAGVSQSPSNKVTEKGKDVELRCDPISGHTALYWYRQSLGQGLEFLIYFQGNSAPDKSGLPSDRFSAERTGGSVSTLTIQRTQQEDSAVYLCASSYSGGGLWQYFGPGTRLTVT.

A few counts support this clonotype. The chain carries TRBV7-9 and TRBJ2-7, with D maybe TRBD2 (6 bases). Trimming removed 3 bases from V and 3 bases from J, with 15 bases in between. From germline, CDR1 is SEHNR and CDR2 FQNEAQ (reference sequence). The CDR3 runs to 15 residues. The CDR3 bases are TGTGCCAGCAGCTTCGGCGGAGGGGTACTCTACGAGCAGTACTTC. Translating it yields CASSFGGGVLYEQYF. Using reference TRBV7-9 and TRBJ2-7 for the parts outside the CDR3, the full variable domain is DTGVSQNPRHKITKRGQNVTFRCDPISEHNRLYWYRQTLGQGPEFLTYFQNEAQLEKSRLLSDRFSAERPKGSFSTLEIQRTEQGDSAMYLCASSFGGGVLYEQYFGPGTRLTVT.

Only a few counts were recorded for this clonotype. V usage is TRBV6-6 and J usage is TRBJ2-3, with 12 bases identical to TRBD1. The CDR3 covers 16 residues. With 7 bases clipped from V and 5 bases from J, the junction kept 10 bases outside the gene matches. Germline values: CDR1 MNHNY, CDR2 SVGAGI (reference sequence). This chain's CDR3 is CASIPGQGARGDTQYF. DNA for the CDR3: TGTGCCAGCATCCCGGGACAGGGGGCGCGGGGAGATACGCAGTATTTT.

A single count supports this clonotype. CDR3 amino acids: CASTKGTGDKGYTF. In nucleotides, the CDR3 is TGCGCCAGCACTAAAGGGACAGGGGACAAAGGCTACACCTTC. The chain joins TRBV5-1 to TRBJ1-2; 10 bases map to TRBD1. Germline V gene lookup returns CDR1 SGHRS and CDR2 YFSETQ. This CDR3 is 14 amino acids long. V lost 6 bases and J lost 8; bases outside the gene matches: 10.

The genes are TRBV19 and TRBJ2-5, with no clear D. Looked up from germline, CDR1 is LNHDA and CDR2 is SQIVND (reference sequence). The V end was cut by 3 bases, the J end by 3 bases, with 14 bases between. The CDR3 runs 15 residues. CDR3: CASSISSTVKETQYF. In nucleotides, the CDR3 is TGTGCCAGTAGTATTTCCTCCACCGTGAAAGAGACCCAGTACTTC.

The CDR3 coding sequence is TGTGCCATCAGTGAAACCCCCAGGGCAGAAGGCTACACCTTC. Translating gives CAISETPRAEGYTF. The V gene is TRBV10-3, the J gene TRBJ1-2; TRBD1 is a possible D gene (5 bases). This CDR3 contains 14 residues. V was clipped by 3 bases and J by 8 bases, with 16 bases between them. Germline loops: CDR1 ENHRY, CDR2 SYGVKD.

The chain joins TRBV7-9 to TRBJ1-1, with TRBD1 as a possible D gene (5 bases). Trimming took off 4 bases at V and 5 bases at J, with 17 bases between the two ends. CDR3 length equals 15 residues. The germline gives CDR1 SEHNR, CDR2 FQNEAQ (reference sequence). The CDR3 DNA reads TGTGCCAGCAGCTCCAGGGTGACCGTAGGGACTGAAGCTTTCTTT. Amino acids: CASSSRVTVGTEAFF.

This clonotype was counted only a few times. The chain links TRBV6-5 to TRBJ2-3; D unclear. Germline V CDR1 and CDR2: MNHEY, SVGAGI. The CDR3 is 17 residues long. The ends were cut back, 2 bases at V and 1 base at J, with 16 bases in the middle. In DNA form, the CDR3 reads TGTGCCAGCAGTTACGAAACTATGGCCTTGGGCACAGATACGCAGTATTTT. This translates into CASSYETMALGTDTQYF.

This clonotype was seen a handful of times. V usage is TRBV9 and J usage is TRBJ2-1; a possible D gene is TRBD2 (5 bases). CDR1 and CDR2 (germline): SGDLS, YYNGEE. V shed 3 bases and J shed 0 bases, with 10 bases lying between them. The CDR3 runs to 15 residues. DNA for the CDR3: TGTGCCAGCAGCGGAGCGGAAAGCTCCTACAATGAGCAGTTCTTC. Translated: CASSGAESSYNEQFF.

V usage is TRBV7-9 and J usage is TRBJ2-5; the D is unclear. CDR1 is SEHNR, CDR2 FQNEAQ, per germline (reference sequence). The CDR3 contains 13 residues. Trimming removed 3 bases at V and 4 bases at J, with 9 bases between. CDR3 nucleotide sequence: TGTGCCAGCAGCTTCGGAGCAGGAGAGACCCAGTACTTC. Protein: CASSFGAGETQYF.

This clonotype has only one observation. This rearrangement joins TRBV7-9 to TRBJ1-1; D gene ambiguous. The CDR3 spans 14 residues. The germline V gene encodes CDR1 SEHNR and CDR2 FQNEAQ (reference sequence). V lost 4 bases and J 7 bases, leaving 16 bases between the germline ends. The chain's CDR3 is CASSSGVGNGEAFF. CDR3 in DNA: TGTGCCAGCAGCTCTGGGGTGGGTAACGGTGAAGCTTTCTTT.

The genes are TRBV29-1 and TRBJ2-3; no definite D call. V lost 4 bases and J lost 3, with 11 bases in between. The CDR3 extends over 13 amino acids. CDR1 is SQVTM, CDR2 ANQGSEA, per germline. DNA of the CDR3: TGCAGCGTTGCCCTGGGTCTTACAGATACGCAGTATTTT. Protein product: CSVALGLTDTQYF.

The CDR3 sequence: CASSFNSGGAVVLPGELFF. As DNA, the CDR3 is TGTGCCAGCAGTTTTAACAGCGGGGGGGCCGTCGTTCTCCCCGGGGAGCTGTTTTTT. This rearrangement joins TRBV12-3 or TRBV12-4 to TRBJ2-2, with 10 bases matching TRBD2. V was clipped by 3 bases and J by 6 bases; unmatched bases: 16. CDR3 length: 19 residues.

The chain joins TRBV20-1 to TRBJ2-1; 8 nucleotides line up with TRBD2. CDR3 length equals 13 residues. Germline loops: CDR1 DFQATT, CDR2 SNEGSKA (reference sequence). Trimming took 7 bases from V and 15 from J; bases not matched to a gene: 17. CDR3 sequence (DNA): TGCAGTGTCCAGCCCATCGACGGGAGGGGTGGGTTCTTC. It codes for CSVQPIDGRGGFF.

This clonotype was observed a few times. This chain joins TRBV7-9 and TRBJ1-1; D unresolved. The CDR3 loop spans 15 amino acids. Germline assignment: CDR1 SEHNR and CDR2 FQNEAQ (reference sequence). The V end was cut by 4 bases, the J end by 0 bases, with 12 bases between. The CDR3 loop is CASSSWTPLNTEAFF. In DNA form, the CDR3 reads TGTGCCAGCAGCTCCTGGACTCCCCTGAACACTGAAGCTTTCTTT.

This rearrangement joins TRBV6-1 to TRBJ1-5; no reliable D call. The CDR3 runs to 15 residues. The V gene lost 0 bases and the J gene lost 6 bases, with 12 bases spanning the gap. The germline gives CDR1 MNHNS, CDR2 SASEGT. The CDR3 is CASSEARVRGQPQHF. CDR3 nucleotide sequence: TGTGCCAGCAGTGAAGCGCGGGTTCGGGGTCAGCCCCAGCATTTT.

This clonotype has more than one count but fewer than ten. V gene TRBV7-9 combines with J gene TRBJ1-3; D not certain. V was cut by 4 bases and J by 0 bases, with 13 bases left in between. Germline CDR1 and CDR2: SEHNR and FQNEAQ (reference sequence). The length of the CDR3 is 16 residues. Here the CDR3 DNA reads TGTGCCAGCAGCTCCTGGCGCCCGAGCTCTGGAAACACCATATATTTT. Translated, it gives CASSSWRPSSGNTIYF.

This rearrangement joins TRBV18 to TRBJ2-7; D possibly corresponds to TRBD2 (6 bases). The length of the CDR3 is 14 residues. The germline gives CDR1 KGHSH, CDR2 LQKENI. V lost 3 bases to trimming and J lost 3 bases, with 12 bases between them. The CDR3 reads CASSPPGTDYEQYF. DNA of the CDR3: TGTGCCAGCTCACCGCCCGGGACTGACTACGAGCAGTACTTC.

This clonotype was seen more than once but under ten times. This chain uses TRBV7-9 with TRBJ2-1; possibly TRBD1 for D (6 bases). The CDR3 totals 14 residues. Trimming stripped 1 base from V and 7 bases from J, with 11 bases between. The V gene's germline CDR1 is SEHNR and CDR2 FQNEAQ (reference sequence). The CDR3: CASSLVGQGNEQFF. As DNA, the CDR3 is TGTGCCAGCAGCTTAGTCGGGCAGGGGAATGAGCAGTTCTTC. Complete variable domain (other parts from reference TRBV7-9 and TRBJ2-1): DTGVSQNPRHKITKRGQNVTFRCDPISEHNRLYWYRQTLGQGPEFLTYFQNEAQLEKSRLLSDRFSAERPKGSFSTLEIQRTEQGDSAMYLCASSLVGQGNEQFFGPGTRLTVL.

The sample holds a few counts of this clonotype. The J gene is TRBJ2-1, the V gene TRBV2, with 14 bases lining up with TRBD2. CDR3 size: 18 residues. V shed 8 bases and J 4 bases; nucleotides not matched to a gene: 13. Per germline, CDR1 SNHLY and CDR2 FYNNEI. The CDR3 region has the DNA TGTGCCAGCTCCGGGACTAGCGGGAGCCCACTCAGGTACAATGAGCAGTTCTTC. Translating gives CASSGTSGSPLRYNEQFF. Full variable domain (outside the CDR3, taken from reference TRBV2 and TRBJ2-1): EPEVTQTPSHQVTQMGQEVILRCVPISNHLYFYWYRQILGQKVEFLVSFYNNEISEKSEIFDDQFSVERPDGSNFTLKIRSTKLEDSAMYFCASSGTSGSPLRYNEQFFGPGTRLTVL.

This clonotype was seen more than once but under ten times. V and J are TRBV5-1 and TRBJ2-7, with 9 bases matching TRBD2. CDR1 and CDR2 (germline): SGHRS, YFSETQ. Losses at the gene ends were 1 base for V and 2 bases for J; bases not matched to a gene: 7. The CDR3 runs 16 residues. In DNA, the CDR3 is TGCGCCAGCAGCTTGTCCGGCGGGAGGGTGACCTACGAGCAGTACTTC. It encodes CASSLSGGRVTYEQYF.

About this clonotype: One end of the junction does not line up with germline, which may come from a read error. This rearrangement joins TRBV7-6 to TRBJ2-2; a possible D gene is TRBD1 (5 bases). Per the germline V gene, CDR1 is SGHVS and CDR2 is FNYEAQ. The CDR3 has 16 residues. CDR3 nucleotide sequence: TGTGCCAGCAGCTTCAGGCCTGGGGCGACCGCCGGAGAGCTGTTTTTT. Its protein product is CASSFRPGATAGELFF.

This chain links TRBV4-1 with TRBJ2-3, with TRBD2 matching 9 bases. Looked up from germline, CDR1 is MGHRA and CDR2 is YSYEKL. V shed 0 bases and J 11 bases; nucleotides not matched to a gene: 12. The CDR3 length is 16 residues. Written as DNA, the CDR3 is TGCGCCAGCAGCCAAGAGGGGGCGCGGGGGGGCACAAAGCAGTATTTT. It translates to CASSQEGARGGTKQYF.

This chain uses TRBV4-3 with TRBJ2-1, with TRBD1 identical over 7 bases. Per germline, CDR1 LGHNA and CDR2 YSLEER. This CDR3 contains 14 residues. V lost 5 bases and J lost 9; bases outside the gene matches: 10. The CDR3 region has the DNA TGCGCCAGCAGCAGGACAGGAGCCGTCAGTGAGCAGTTCTTC. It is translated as CASSRTGAVSEQFF.

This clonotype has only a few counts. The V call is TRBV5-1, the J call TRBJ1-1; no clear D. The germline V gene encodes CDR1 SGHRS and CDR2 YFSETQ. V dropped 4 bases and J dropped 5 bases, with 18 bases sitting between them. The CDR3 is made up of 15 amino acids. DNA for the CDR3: TGCGCCAGCAGCCCGCTAGGAGACGGGAGGACTGAAGCTTTCTTT. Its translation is CASSPLGDGRTEAFF.